Each of the 27 T cell receptor beta chains below was sequenced from the same sample in a study of CD4 T cells in relation to SARS-CoV-2 and coronaviruses. CD4+ T cells from unexposed donors were obtained before the COVID-19 pandemic (2011-2018). Sequencing was performed with immunoSEQ multiplex PCR; in TCRdb, only in-frame clones are kept and a portion is missing. The data contain 60,000 to 65,000 clones, approximately 94% of them seen just once; the ten biggest clones take up around 0.15%. The sample was naive CD4+ T cells from PBMCs. Subset indicated: naive CD4+ T cells isolated by negative enrichment. These receptors were obtained from a human donor in good health.

V gene TRBV6-6 combines with J gene TRBJ2-4; D perhaps matches TRBD2 (6 bases). This CDR3 has 15 residues. Looked up from germline, CDR1 is MNHNY and CDR2 is SVGAGI (reference sequence). With 5 bases removed from V and 2 bases from J, the gap between germline ends came to 13 bases. The CDR3 DNA follows: TGTGCCAGCAGTGCACCGCGGGACTCCAAAAACATTCAGTACTTC. Its translation is CASSAPRDSKNIQYF.

The CDR3 sequence is CASSQEVGAEPQHF. For the CDR3, the DNA is TGTGCCAGCAGCCAAGAAGTAGGGGCCGAGCCCCAGCATTTT. The chain recombines TRBV3-1 (or the pseudogene TRBV3-2) with TRBJ1-5, with TRBD1 as a possible D gene (5 bases). Germline lookup yields CDR1 LGHDT and CDR2 YNNKEL (reference sequence). Trimming pared 0 bases from V and 8 bases from J, leaving 11 bases between. The CDR3 loop spans 14 amino acids.

CDR3 bases: TGTGCCAGCAGCCAATCCGAGAGGACAGGGACCCACAATGAGCAGTTCTTC. This sequence encodes CASSQSERTGTHNEQFF. J is TRBJ2-1 and V is TRBV3-1 (or the pseudogene TRBV3-2); 8 bases fit TRBD1. Germline V gene data show CDR1 as LGHDT and CDR2 as YNNKEL (reference sequence). The CDR3 sequence is 17 residues long. V gave up 2 bases and J gave up 5 bases; unmatched junction bases: 11.

This chain connects TRBV6-1 to TRBJ2-5; TRBD2 matches at 14 bases. With 3 bases clipped from V and 4 bases from J, the junction kept 4 bases outside the gene matches. CDR1 and CDR2 (germline): MNHNS, SASEGT. The length of the CDR3 is 16 residues. In nucleotides, the CDR3 is TGTGCCAGCAGTGACCCCGGGACTAGCGGGAGAGAGACCCAGTACTTC. It is translated as CASSDPGTSGRETQYF.

This clone has just a few counts. The chain links TRBV4-1 to TRBJ1-2; D is unclear. Trimming left V 1 base short and J 4 bases short, with 13 bases between. Germline CDR1 is MGHRA and CDR2 is YSYEKL. There are 15 residues in the CDR3. As DNA, the CDR3 is TGCGCCAGCAGCCAAGGGGCGAGTGAGCGCTATGGCTACACCTTC. Protein sequence: CASSQGASERYGYTF.

Here the CDR3 reads CASSQGGGLAGGYEQYF. Written as DNA, the CDR3 is TGTGCCAGCAGCCAAGGAGGAGGACTAGCGGGAGGGTACGAGCAGTACTTC. J is TRBJ2-7 and V is TRBV3-1 (or the pseudogene TRBV3-2); 15 bases align to TRBD2. The V gene end was trimmed by 1 base and the J gene end by 4 bases; junction bases not matched to a gene: 5. This CDR3 is built from 17 residues. Germline V CDR1 and CDR2: LGHDT, YNNKEL (reference sequence).

This clone was found once. CDR3 nucleotides: TGTGCCAGCACCGAGACTGGAGTATCCCGGGAGTGGTACTTC. It encodes CASTETGVSREWYF. The chain uses TRBV11-1 and TRBJ2-7; a weak D match, TRBD2 (6 bases). The V end was cut by 7 bases, the J end by 12 bases, with 25 bases between. The CDR3 is made up of 14 amino acids. Germline CDR1 reads SGHAT; CDR2 reads FQDESV (reference sequence).

The chain links TRBV9 to TRBJ1-6, with 7 bases lining up with TRBD1. The ends lost 4 bases at V and 7 bases at J; junction bases unmatched: 5. This CDR3 spans 14 amino acids. The germline gives CDR1 SGDLS, CDR2 YYNGEE. The CDR3 is CASSPTGLNSPLHF. Written as DNA, the CDR3 is TGTGCCAGCAGCCCGACAGGGCTAAATTCACCCCTCCACTTT.

The chain couples TRBV7-9 to TRBJ2-1, with 7 bases matching TRBD2. The CDR3 loop spans 18 amino acids. Germline CDR1 reads SEHNR; CDR2 reads FQNEAQ (reference sequence). Trimming cost V 1 base and J 2 bases; bases outside gene matches: 11. CDR3 in DNA: TGTGCCAGCAGCTTAGTTGGGGACTACCGCAAACCCTACAATGAGCAGTTCTTC. It encodes CASSLVGDYRKPYNEQFF. Together with reference TRBV7-9 and TRBJ2-1, the CDR3 gives the full variable domain: DTGVSQNPRHKITKRGQNVTFRCDPISEHNRLYWYRQTLGQGPEFLTYFQNEAQLEKSRLLSDRFSAERPKGSFSTLEIQRTEQGDSAMYLCASSLVGDYRKPYNEQFFGPGTRLTVL.

A single count supports this clone. The V and J genes are TRBV7-2 and TRBJ2-7; D possibly corresponds to TRBD2 (6 bases). The V and J ends lost 5 bases and 0 bases respectively, with 17 bases between them. CDR3 length: 16 amino acids. CDR1 and CDR2 (germline): SGHTA, FQGNSA. The CDR3 DNA reads TGTGCCAGCAGCCCCGGTGGGGCGGGGAGCTCCTACGAGCAGTACTTC. Amino acid sequence: CASSPGGAGSSYEQYF. Together with reference TRBV7-2 and TRBJ2-7, the CDR3 gives the full variable domain: GAGVSQSPSNKVTEKGKDVELRCDPISGHTALYWYRQSLGQGLEFLIYFQGNSAPDKSGLPSDRFSAERTGGSVSTLTIQRTQQEDSAVYLCASSPGGAGSSYEQYFGPGTRLTVT.

The chain couples TRBV7-9 to TRBJ2-7; D not certain. Germline CDR1 reads SEHNR; CDR2 reads FQNEAQ (reference sequence). The CDR3 is 14 amino acids. Deletions cut 1 base from V and 0 bases from J, with 7 bases between. CDR3 region: CASSLEGSSYEQYF. CDR3 DNA sequence: TGTGCCAGCAGCTTAGAAGGAAGCTCCTACGAGCAGTACTTC.

This sequence joins TRBV5-1 and TRBJ2-1, with 7 bases identical to TRBD2. Looked up from germline, CDR1 is SGHRS and CDR2 is YFSETQ. The CDR3 contains 14 residues. Trimming took 6 bases from V and 3 from J; bases not matched to a gene: 6. For the CDR3, the DNA is TGCGCCAGCAACAAAGCGGGAAGCTACAATGAGCAGTTCTTC. Translation: CASNKAGSYNEQFF.

With regard to this clone: The identical CDR3 is also encoded by other nucleotide sequences in the sample. V usage is TRBV28 and J usage is TRBJ1-5; the D is unclear. Germline-derived CDR1 and CDR2 are MDHEN and SYDVKM. This CDR3 is 11 amino acids long. V shed 3 bases and J shed 6 bases, with 3 bases lying between them. Here the CDR3 DNA reads TGTGCCAGCAGTTTGAGTCAGCCCCAGCATTTT. Translated: CASSLSQPQHF.

Written as DNA, the CDR3 is TGCGCCAGCAGCCAGGCAGTCTCCTACGAGCAGTACTTC. This translates into CASSQAVSYEQYF. The chain employs TRBV4-1 and TRBJ2-7; D not certain. Germline V gives CDR1 MGHRA, CDR2 YSYEKL. This CDR3 comprises 13 residues. V was shortened by 3 bases and J by 0 bases, with 6 bases between the two germline ends.

The gene calls are TRBV29-1 and TRBJ1-5; 9 bases are a match to TRBD1. CDR1 is SQVTM, CDR2 ANQGSEA, per germline. V was pared by 6 bases and J by 4 bases, with 4 bases of the junction left unmatched. This CDR3 has 13 amino acids. CDR3 nucleotide sequence: TGCAGCGTGGGGACAGGGTGGAATCAGCCCCAGCATTTT. This encodes CSVGTGWNQPQHF.

This clone has only one observation. This chain joins TRBV7-8 and TRBJ2-4, with D hard to call. Germline assignment: CDR1 SGHVS and CDR2 FQNEAQ. Trimming cost V 3 bases and J 0 bases, with 6 bases left between them. This CDR3 region has 14 residues. The CDR3 nucleotides are TGTGCCAGCAGCTTTAGTGGAGCCAAAAACATTCAGTACTTC. Its protein product is CASSFSGAKNIQYF.

The rearrangement joins TRBV19 to TRBJ2-7; 7 nucleotides agree with TRBD1. The CDR3 contains 15 residues. Trimming removed 7 bases from V and 1 base from J; junction bases left unmatched: 10. Per germline, CDR1 LNHDA and CDR2 SQIVND (reference sequence). The CDR3 DNA reads TGTGCCAGTACCAGGGGGATCGGACCATCCTACGAGCAGTACTTC. Protein: CASTRGIGPSYEQYF.

V gene TRBV5-1 combines with J gene TRBJ1-3; unclear D gene. V lost 1 base and J lost 0, with 2 bases in between. This CDR3 has 13 amino acids. Germline CDR1 SGHRS, CDR2 YFSETQ. CDR3 DNA: TGCGCCAGCAGCTTGTCCTCTGGAAACACCATATATTTT. It is translated as CASSLSSGNTIYF.

The chain joins TRBV5-1 to TRBJ1-1; TRBD1 aligns across 9 bases. V trimming: 3 bases; J trimming: 6 bases; junction bases outside the gene matches: 3. This CDR3 contains 13 residues. Germline values: CDR1 SGHRS, CDR2 YFSETQ. This CDR3 reads CASSSDRGAEAFF. The CDR3 nucleotides read TGCGCCAGCAGCTCGGACAGGGGAGCTGAAGCTTTCTTT. Full variable domain (remainder filled in from reference TRBV5-1 and TRBJ1-1): KAGVTQTPRYLIKTRGQQVTLSCSPISGHRSVSWYQQTPGQGLQFLFEYFSETQRNKGNFPGRFSGRQFSNSRSEMNVSTLELGDSALYLCASSSDRGAEAFFGQGTRLTVV.

The chain joins TRBV4-1 to TRBJ2-3, with D perhaps TRBD2 (7 bases). CDR3 size: 17 residues. Germline CDR1 is MGHRA and CDR2 is YSYEKL. Trimming left V 1 base short and J 5 bases short, with 19 bases between. Here the CDR3 reads CASSQAVGAGERDTQYF. The CDR3 region has the DNA TGCGCCAGCAGCCAAGCGGTGGGGGCGGGAGAGCGAGATACGCAGTATTTT.

The V gene is TRBV4-1, the J gene TRBJ2-1; D is perhaps TRBD2 (6 bases). This CDR3 comprises 16 residues. Germline V gene sequence: CDR1 MGHRA, CDR2 YSYEKL. V was shortened by 1 base and J by 6 bases, with 16 bases between the two germline ends. CDR3 loop: CASSQADPGLTNEQFF. As DNA, the CDR3 is TGCGCCAGCAGCCAAGCCGACCCGGGACTCACCAATGAGCAGTTCTTC.

V gene TRBV7-7 combines with J gene TRBJ2-7, with D perhaps matching TRBD1 or TRBD2 (5 bases each). The germline gives CDR1 SSHAT, CDR2 FNYEAQ (reference sequence). Trimming left V 4 bases short and J 5 bases short, with 12 bases between. This CDR3 has 13 residues. The CDR3 loop is CASSSGPENEQYF. The DNA for the CDR3 is TGTGCCAGCAGCTCGGGACCCGAGAACGAGCAGTACTTC.

The chain has TRBV18 and TRBJ1-5, with D unresolved. CDR1 is KGHSH, CDR2 LQKENI, per germline. Between the trimmed V and J ends, which lost 2 bases and 6 bases, there was a span of 5 bases. The CDR3 totals 12 residues. The CDR3 loop reads CASSPESQPQHF. As DNA, the CDR3 is TGTGCCAGCTCACCAGAAAGTCAGCCCCAGCATTTT.

The V call is TRBV28, the J call TRBJ2-1; D gene uncertain. The CDR3 is 15 residues long. Germline V gene sequence: CDR1 MDHEN, CDR2 SYDVKM. The V end lost 5 bases, the J end lost 2 bases, and 13 bases lay between the germline ends. For the CDR3, the DNA is TGTGCCAGCAGTGCCTCGGAGCGCGCCTACAATGAGCAGTTCTTC. As protein: CASSASERAYNEQFF.

V and J are TRBV28 and TRBJ2-2, with 7 bases identical to TRBD1. This CDR3 has 14 amino acids. Per the germline V gene, CDR1 is MDHEN and CDR2 is SYDVKM. The J segment lost 1 base and the V segment lost 10 bases, leaving 6 bases of the junction unmatched. The CDR3 is CATPTGKNTGELFF. Here the CDR3 DNA reads TGTGCCACCCCGACAGGGAAGAACACCGGGGAGCTGTTTTTT.

This chain uses TRBV5-1 with TRBJ1-2; no clear D gene. The V end was cut by 4 bases, the J end by 1 base, with 11 bases between. Germline V gene sequence: CDR1 SGHRS, CDR2 YFSETQ. The CDR3 has 14 amino acids. In nucleotides, the CDR3 is TGCGCCAGCAGCACTGGTGAATTTAACTATGGCTACACCTTC. Amino acids: CASSTGEFNYGYTF.

V and J are TRBV21-1 and TRBJ2-4; the table's D call, TRBD1, was not checked against the DNA. TRBV21-1 is flagged as a pseudogene. The CDR3 length is 17 residues. The CDR3 loop is CASSKETRLLAKNIQYF. The DNA for the CDR3 is TGTGCCAGCAGCAAAGAGACCAGGCTATTAGCCAAAAACATTCAGTACTTC.